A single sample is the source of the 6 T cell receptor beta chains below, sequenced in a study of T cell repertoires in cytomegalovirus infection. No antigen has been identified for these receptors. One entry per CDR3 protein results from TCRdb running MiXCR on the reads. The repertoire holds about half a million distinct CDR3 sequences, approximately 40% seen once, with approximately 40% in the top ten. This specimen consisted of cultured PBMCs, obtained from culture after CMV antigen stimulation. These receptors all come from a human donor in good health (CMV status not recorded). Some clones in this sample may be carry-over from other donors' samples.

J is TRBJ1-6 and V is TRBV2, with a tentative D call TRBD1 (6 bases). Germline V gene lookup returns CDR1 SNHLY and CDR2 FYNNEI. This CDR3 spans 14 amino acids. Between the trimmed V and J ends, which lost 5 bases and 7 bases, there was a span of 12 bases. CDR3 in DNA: TGTGCCAGCAGTATAGACAGGCTCAATTCACCCCTCCACTTT. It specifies CASSIDRLNSPLHF.

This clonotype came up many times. CDR3 in amino acids: CASSLIETQYF. The CDR3 nucleotides are TGTGCCAGCAGCTTAATAGAGACCCAGTACTTC. The rearrangement links TRBV7-2 to TRBJ2-5; D is unresolved. CDR1 SGHTA and CDR2 FQGNSA come from the germline V gene. CDR3 length: 11 amino acids. Trimming stripped 2 bases from V and 4 bases from J, with 2 bases between.

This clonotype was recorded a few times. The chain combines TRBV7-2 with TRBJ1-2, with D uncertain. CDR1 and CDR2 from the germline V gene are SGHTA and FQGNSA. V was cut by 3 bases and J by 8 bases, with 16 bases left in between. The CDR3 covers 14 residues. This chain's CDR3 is CASSFLDPLLGYTF. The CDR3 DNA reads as TGTGCCAGCAGCTTCCTGGACCCGTTATTGGGCTACACCTTC.

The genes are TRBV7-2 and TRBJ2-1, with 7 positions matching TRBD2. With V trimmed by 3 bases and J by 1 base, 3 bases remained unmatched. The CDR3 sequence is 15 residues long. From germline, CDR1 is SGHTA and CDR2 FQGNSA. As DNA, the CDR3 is TGTGCCAGCAGCTTCACTAGCGAGTCCTACAATGAGCAGTTCTTC. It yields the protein CASSFTSESYNEQFF.

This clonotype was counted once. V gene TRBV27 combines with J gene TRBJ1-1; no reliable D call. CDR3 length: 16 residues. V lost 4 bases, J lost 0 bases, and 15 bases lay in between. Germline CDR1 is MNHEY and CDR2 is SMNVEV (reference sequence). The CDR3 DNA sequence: TGTGCCAGCAGTTCCCTCGGAGGAAATCTGAACACTGAAGCTTTCTTT. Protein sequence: CASSSLGGNLNTEAFF.

CDR3 amino acids: CASSTGLGGNEKLFF. CDR3 nucleotides: TGTGCCAGTAGTACCGGACTGGGCGGCAACGAAAAACTGTTTTTT. The genes are TRBV19 and TRBJ1-4; D is ambiguous. The V gene's germline CDR1 is LNHDA and CDR2 SQIVND (reference sequence). This CDR3 has 15 amino acids. V was trimmed by 4 bases and J by 8 bases, leaving 17 bases between them.